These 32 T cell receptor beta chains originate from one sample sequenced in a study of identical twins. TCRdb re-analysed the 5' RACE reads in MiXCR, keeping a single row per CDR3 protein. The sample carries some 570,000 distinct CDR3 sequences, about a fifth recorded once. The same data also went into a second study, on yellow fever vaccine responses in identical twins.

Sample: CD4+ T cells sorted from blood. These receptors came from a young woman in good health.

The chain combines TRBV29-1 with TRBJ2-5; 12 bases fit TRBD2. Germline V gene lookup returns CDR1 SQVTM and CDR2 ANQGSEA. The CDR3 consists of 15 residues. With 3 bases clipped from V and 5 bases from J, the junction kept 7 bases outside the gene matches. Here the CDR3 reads CSVDPPSGGAETQYF. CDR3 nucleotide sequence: TGCAGCGTTGATCCCCCTAGCGGGGGGGCGGAGACCCAGTACTTC.

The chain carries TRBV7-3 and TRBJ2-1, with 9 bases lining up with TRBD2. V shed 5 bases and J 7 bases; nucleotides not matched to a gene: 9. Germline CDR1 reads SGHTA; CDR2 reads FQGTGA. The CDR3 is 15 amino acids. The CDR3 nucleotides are TGTGCCAGCAGCCGTTCAGCGGGAGGATGGAATGAGCAGTTCTTC. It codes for CASSRSAGGWNEQFF.

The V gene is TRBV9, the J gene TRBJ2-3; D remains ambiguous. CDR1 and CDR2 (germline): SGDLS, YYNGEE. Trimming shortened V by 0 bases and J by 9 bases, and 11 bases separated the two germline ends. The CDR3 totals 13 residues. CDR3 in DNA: TGTGCCAGCAGCGTAGCCGAGAGCATGACGCAGTATTTT. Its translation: CASSVAESMTQYF.

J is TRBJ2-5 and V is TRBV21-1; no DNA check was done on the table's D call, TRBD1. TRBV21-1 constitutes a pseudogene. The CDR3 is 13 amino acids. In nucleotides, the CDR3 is TGTGCCAGCAAACCCGACAGGCAAATGACCCAGTACTTC. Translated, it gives CASKPDRQMTQYF.

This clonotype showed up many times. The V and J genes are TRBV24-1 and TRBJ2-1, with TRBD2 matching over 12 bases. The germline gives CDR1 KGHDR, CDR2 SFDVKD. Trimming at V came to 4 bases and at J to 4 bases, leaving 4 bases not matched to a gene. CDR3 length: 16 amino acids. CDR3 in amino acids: CATSDPGLAGYNEQFF. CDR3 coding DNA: TGTGCCACCAGTGACCCCGGACTAGCGGGATACAATGAGCAGTTCTTC.

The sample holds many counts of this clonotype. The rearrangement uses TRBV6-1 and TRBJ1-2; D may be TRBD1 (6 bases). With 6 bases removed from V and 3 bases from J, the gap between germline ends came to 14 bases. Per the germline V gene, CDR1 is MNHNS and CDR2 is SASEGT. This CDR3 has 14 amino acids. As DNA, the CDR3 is TGTGCCAGCAGCCACACGGACAGTTACTATGGCTACACCTTC. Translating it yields CASSHTDSYYGYTF.

The chain's CDR3 is CASSLTGRNIQYF. The CDR3 bases are TGCGCCAGCAGCTTGACAGGTAGAAACATTCAGTACTTC. This chain connects TRBV5-1 to TRBJ2-4, with D possibly being TRBD1 (5 bases). Germline lookup yields CDR1 SGHRS and CDR2 YFSETQ. The CDR3 is 13 amino acids. Trimming cost V 1 base and J 6 bases, with 8 bases left between them.

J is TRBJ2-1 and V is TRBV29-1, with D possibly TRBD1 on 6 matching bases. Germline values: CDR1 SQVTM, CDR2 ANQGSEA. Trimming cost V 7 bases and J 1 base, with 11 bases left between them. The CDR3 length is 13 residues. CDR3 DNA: TGCAGCGGGACGACAGGTTCCTACAATGAGCAGTTCTTC. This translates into CSGTTGSYNEQFF.

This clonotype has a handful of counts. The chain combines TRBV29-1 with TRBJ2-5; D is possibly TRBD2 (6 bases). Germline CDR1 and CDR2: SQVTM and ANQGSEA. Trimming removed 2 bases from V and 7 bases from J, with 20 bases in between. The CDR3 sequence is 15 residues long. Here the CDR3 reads CSVEHPQTRRGTQYF. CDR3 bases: TGCAGCGTTGAACACCCTCAGACTAGGCGAGGGACCCAGTACTTC. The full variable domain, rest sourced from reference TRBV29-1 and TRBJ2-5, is SAVISQKPSRDICQRGTSLTIQCQVDSQVTMMFWYRQQPGQSLTLIATANQGSEATYESGFVIDKFPISRPNLTFSTLTVSNMSPEDSSIYLCSVEHPQTRRGTQYFGPGTRLLVL.

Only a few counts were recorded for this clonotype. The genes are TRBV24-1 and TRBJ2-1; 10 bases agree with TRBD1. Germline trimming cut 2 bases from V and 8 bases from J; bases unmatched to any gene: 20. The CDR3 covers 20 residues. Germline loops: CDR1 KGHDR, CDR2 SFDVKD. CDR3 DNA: TGTGCCACCAGTGATTCCGGGACAGGGGACGCTGCCCGTAGGATGTATGAGCAGTTCTTC. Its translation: CATSDSGTGDAARRMYEQFF.

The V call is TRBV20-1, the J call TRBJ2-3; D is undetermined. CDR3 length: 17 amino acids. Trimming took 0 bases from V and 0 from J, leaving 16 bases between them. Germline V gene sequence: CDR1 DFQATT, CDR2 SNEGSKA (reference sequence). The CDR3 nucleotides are TGCAGTGCTAGAGATACGTATGGGCATTTTAGCACAGATACGCAGTATTTT. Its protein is CSARDTYGHFSTDTQYF.

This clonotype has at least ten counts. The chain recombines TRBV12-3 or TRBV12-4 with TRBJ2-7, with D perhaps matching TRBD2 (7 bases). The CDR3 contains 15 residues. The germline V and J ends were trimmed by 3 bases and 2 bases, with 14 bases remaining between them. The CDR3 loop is CASSLKGEGPYEQYF. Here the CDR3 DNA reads TGTGCCAGCAGTTTGAAGGGGGAGGGACCCTACGAGCAGTACTTC.

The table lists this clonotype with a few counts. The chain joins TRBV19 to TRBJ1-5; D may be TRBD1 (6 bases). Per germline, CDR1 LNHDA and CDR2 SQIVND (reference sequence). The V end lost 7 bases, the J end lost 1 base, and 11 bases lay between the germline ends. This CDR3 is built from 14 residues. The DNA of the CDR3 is TGTGCCAGTATCGGACAGCCAAGCAATCAGCCCCAGCATTTT. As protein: CASIGQPSNQPQHF.

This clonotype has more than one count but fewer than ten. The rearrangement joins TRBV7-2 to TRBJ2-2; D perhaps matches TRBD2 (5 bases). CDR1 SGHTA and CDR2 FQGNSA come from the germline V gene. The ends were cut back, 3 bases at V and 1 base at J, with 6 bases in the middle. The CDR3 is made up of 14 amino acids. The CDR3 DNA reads TGTGCCAGCAGCTTCGGGATGAACACCGGGGAGCTGTTTTTT. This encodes CASSFGMNTGELFF.

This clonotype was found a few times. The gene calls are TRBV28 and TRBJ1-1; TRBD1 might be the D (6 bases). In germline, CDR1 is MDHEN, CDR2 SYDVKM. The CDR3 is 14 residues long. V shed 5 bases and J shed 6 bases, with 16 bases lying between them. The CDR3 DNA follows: TGTGCCAGCAGTGGCCCCCTCAGGGGATCTGAAGCTTTCTTT. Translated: CASSGPLRGSEAFF.

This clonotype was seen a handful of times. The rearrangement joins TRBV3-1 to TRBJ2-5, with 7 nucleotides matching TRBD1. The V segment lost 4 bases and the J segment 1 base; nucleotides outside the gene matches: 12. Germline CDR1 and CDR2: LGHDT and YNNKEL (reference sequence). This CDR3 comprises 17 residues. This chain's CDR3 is CASSRYFSDRLQETQYF. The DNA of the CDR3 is TGTGCCAGCAGCCGTTATTTCTCGGACAGGCTCCAAGAGACCCAGTACTTC.

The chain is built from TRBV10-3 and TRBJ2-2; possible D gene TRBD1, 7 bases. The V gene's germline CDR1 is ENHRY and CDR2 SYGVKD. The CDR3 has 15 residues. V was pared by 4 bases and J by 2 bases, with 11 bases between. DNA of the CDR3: TGTGCCATCAGTGGCGGGACAGCTAACACCGGGGAGCTGTTTTTT. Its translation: CAISGGTANTGELFF.

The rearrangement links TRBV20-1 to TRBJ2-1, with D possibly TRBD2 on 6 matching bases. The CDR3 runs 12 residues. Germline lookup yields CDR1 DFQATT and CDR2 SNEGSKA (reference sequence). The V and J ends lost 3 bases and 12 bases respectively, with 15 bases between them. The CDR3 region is CSASGEASRQFF. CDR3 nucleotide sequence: TGCAGTGCTAGTGGGGAGGCCTCGAGGCAGTTCTTC.

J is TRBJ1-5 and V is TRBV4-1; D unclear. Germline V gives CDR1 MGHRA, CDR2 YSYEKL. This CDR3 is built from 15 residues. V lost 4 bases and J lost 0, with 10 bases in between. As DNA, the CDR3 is TGCGCCAGCAGCCCCGGTTGGTATAGCAATCAGCCCCAGCATTTT. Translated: CASSPGWYSNQPQHF.

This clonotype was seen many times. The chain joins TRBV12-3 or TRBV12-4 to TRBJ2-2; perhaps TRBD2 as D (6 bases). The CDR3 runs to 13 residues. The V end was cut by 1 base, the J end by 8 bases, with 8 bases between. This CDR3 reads CASSLGGVGELFF. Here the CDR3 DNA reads TGTGCCAGCAGTTTAGGGGGGGTTGGGGAGCTGTTTTTT.

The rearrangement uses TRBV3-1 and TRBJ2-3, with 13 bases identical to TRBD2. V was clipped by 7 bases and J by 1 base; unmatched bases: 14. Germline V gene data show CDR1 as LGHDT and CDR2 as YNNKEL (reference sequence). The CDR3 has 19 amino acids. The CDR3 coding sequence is TGTGCCAGCACTAAGACTCCGGGACTAGCGGGAATACGCACAGATACGCAGTATTTT. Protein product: CASTKTPGLAGIRTDTQYF.

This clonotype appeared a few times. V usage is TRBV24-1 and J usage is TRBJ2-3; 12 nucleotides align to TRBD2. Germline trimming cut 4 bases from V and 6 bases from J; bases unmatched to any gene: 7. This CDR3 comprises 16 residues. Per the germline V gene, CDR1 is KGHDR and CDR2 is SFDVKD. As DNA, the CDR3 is TGTGCCACCAGTGACCGGCTAGCGGGGGGGCGGGATACGCAGTATTTT. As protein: CATSDRLAGGRDTQYF.

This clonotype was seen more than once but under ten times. Written as DNA, the CDR3 is TGTGCCACCAGTGACCCGACAGGGCCGGAGGAGACCCAGTACTTC. Translated, it gives CATSDPTGPEETQYF. The chain links TRBV24-1 to TRBJ2-5; 7 nucleotides line up with TRBD1. The CDR3 is made up of 15 amino acids. Trimming at V came to 4 bases and at J to 5 bases, leaving 9 bases not matched to a gene. From germline, CDR1 is KGHDR and CDR2 SFDVKD.

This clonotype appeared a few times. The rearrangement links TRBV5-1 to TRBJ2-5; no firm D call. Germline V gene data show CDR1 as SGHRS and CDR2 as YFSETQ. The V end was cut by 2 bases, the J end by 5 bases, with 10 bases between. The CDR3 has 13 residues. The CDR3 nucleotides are TGCGCCAGCAGCTTCGGGCTCCTTGAGACCCAGTACTTC. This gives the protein CASSFGLLETQYF.

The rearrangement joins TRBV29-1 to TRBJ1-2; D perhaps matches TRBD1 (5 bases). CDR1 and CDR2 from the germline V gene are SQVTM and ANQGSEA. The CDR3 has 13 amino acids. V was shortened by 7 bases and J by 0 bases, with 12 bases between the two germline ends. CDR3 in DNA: TGCAGCGCCGGGGGGACTTCTAACTATGGCTACACCTTC. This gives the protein CSAGGTSNYGYTF. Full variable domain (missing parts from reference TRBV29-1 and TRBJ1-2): SAVISQKPSRDICQRGTSLTIQCQVDSQVTMMFWYRQQPGQSLTLIATANQGSEATYESGFVIDKFPISRPNLTFSTLTVSNMSPEDSSIYLCSAGGTSNYGYTFGSGTRLTVV.

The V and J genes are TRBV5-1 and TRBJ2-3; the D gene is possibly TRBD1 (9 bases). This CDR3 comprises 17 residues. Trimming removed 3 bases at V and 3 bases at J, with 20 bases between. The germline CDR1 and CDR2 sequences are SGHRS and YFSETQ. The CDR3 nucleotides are TGCGCCAGCAGCTACCCTCGGGGGGGACAGGGAACAGATACGCAGTATTTT. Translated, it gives CASSYPRGGQGTDTQYF.

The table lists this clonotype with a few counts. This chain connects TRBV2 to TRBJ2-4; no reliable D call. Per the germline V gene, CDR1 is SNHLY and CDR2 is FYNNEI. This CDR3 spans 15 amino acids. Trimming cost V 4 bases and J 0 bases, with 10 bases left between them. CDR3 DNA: TGTGCCAGCAGTGGGCCTCGGCTAGCCAAAAACATTCAGTACTTC. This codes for CASSGPRLAKNIQYF.

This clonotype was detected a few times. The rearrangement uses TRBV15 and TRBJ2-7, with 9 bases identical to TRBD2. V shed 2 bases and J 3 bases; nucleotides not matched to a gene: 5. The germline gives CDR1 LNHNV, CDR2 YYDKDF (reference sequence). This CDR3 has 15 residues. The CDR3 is CATSRRLAALYEQYV. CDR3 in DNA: TGTGCCACCAGCAGAAGACTAGCGGCCCTCTACGAGCAGTACGTC.

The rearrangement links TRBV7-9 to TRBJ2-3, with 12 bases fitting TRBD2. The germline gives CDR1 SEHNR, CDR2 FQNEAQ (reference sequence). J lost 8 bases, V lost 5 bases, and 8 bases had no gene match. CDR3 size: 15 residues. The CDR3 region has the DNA TGTGCCAGCAGCGCACCTAGCGGGGGGGCAGGTACGCAGTATTTT. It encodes CASSAPSGGAGTQYF.

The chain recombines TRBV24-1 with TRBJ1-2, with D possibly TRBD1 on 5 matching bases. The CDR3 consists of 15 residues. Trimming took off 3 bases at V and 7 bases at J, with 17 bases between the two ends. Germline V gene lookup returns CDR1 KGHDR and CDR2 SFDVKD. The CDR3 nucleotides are TGTGCCACCAGTGATCGGGACGAAACTTTGGGTGGCTACACCTTC. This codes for CATSDRDETLGGYTF.

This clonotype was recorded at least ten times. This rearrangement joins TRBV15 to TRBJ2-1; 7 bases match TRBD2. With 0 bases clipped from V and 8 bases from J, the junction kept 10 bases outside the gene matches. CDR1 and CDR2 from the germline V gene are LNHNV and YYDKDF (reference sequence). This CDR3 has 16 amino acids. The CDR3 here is CATSRDLGTTSDEQFF. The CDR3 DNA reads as TGTGCCACCAGCAGAGATCTCGGGACTACCTCTGATGAGCAGTTCTTC.

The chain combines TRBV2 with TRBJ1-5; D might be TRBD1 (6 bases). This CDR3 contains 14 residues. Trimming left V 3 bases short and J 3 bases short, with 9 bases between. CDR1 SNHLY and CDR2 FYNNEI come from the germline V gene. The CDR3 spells CASSDWDTNQPQHF. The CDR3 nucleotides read TGTGCCAGCAGTGATTGGGACACCAATCAGCCCCAGCATTTT.